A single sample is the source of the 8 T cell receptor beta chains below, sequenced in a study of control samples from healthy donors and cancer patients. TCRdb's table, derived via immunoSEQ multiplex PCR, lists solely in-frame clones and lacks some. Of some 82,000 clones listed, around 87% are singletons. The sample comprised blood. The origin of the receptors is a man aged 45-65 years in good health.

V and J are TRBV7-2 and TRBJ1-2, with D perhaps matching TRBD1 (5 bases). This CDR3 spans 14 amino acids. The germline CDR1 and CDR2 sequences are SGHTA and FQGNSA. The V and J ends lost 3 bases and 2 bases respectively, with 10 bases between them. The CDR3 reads CASSFGTANYGYTF. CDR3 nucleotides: TGTGCCAGCAGCTTCGGGACGGCGAACTATGGCTACACCTTC.

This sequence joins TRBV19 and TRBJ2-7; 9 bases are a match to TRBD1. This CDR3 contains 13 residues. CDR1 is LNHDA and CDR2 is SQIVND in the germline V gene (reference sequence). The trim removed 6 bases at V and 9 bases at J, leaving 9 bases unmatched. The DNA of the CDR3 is TGTGCCAGTAGCCCGGGACAGGGAGCCGGGCAGTACGTC. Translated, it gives CASSPGQGAGQYV.

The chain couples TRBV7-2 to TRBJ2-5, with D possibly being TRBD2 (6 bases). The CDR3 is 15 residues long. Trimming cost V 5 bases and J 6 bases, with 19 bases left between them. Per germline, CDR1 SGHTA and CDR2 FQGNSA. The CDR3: CASSAPRLGRKTQYF. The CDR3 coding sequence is TGTGCCAGCAGCGCCCCCAGACTAGGGAGGAAGACCCAGTACTTC. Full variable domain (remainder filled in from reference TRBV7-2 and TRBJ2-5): GAGVSQSPSNKVTEKGKDVELRCDPISGHTALYWYRQSLGQGLEFLIYFQGNSAPDKSGLPSDRFSAERTGGSVSTLTIQRTQQEDSAVYLCASSAPRLGRKTQYFGPGTRLLVL.

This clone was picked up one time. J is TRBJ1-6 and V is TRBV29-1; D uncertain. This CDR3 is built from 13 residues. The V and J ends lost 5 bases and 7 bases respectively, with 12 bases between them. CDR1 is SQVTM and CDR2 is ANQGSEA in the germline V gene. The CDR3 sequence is CSVSLNLNSPLHF. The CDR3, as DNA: TGCAGCGTTTCCTTGAACTTAAATTCACCCCTCCACTTT.

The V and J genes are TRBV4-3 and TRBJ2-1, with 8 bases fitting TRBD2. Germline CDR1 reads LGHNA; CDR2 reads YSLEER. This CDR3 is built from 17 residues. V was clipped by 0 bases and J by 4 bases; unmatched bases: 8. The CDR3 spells CASSQDYGGGNYNEQFF. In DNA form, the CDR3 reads TGCGCCAGCAGCCAAGATTATGGCGGGGGGAATTACAATGAGCAGTTCTTC.

DNA of the CDR3: TGTGCCAGCAGTGAATTGGCAGAGCGGTATGGCTACACCTTC. Amino acid sequence: CASSELAERYGYTF. The chain carries TRBV25-1 and TRBJ1-2; D remains ambiguous. This CDR3 spans 14 amino acids. Trimming cost V 1 base and J 5 bases, with 11 bases left between them. Germline CDR1 and CDR2: MGHDK and SYGVNS.

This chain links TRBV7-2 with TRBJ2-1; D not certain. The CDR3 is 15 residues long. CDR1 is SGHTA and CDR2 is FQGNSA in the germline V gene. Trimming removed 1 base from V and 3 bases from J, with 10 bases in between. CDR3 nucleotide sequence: TGTGCCAGCAGCTTAGTACGTAGTATCTACAATGAGCAGTTCTTC. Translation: CASSLVRSIYNEQFF.

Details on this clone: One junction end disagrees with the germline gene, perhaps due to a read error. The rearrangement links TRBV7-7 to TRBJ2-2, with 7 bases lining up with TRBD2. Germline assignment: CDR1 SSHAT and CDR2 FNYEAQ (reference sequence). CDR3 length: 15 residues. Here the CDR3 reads CASSRSGSNTGELFF. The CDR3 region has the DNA TGTGCTAGCAGCCGTAGCGGGTCGAACACCGGGGAGCTGTTTTTT.